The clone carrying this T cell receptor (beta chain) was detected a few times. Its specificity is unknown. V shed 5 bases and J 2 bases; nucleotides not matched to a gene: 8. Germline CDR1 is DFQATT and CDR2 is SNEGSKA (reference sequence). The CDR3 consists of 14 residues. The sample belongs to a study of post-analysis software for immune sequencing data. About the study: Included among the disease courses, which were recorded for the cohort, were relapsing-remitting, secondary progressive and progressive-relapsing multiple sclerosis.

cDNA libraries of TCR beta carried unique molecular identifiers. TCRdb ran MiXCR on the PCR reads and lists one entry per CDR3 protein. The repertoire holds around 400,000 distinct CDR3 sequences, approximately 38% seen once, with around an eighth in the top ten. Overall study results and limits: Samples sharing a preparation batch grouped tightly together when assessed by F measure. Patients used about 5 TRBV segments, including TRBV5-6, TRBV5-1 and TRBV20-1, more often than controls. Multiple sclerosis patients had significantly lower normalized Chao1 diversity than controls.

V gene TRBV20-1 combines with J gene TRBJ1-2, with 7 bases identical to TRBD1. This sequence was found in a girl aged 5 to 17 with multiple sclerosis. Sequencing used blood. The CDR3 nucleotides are TGCAGTGCTGACCCAGGGGGGCGGAACTATGGCTACACCTTC. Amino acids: CSADPGGRNYGYTF.